A selection of T cell receptor beta chains follows, all from one sample in a study of human T cells and chemical hapten exposure. One entry per CDR3 protein results from TCRdb running MiXCR on the RACE reads. The repertoire holds roughly 70,000 distinct CDR3 sequences, around a third seen once, with about 8.9% in the top ten. The sample was whole blood, taken in connection with sensitization to the hapten diphenylcyclopropenone (DPC). Every receptor here comes from a man aged 35-49 years with alopecia areata. Some clones in this sample may be carry-over from other donors' samples. Both conserved end residues are part of each CDR3. D genes are given only for firm matches. The size field is filled for only some rows; it gives once, few, many or a size class.

v_call	clone_size	d_call	j_call	cdr3_nt	cdr3_aa
TRBV12-3/TRBV12-4	-	-	TRBJ2-2	TGTGCCAGCACCAGGGACTCACTTCGTGGCACCGGGGAGCTGTTTTTT	CASTRDSLRGTGELFF
TRBV9	-	TRBD1	TRBJ2-7	TGTGCCAGCAGCGTAGATCACAGGGGGACGGACGAGCAGTACTTC	CASSVDHRGTDEQYF
TRBV7-6	few	TRBD2	TRBJ2-7	TGTGCCAGCAGCTCCGGGACTAGCGGGAGCTACGAGCAGTACTTC	CASSSGTSGSYEQYF
TRBV7-2	-	-	TRBJ1-6	TGTGCCAGCAGCTTAAGGGGGACCCATAATTCACCCCTCCACTTT	CASSLRGTHNSPLHF
TRBV18	few	-	TRBJ1-1	TGTGCCAGCTCACCACAGGTTACTGAAGCTTTCTTT	CASSPQVTEAFF
TRBV9	-	TRBD2	TRBJ2-1	TGTGCCAGCAGCGTAGGTAGCGGGCGCCTCAATGAGCAGTTCTTC	CASSVGSGRLNEQFF
TRBV5-1	-	-	TRBJ2-1	TGCGCCAGCAGCTTGGAGGAGGGACGGTACAATGAGCAGTTCTTC	CASSLEEGRYNEQFF
TRBV28	-	TRBD2	TRBJ2-1	TGTGCCAGCAGTCTCGGACTAGCGGGAGCCATCAGCTCCTACAATGAGCAGTTCTTC	CASSLGLAGAISSYNEQFF
TRBV5-1	-	-	TRBJ1-5	TGCGCCAGCAGCTTGGCAGGCAGCAATCAGCCCCAGCATTTT	CASSLAGSNQPQHF
TRBV7-9	few	-	TRBJ2-1	TGTGCCAGCCATCAGGGTGGAGATGAGCAGTTCTTC	CASHQGGDEQFF
TRBV12-3/TRBV12-4	many	-	TRBJ2-7	TGTGCCAGCAGTTTAGGGACAGACTACGAGCAGTACTTC	CASSLGTDYEQYF
TRBV18	-	-	TRBJ1-3	TGTGCCAGCTCACCAGGGGGATTTGGTGGAAACACCGTATATTTT	CASSPGGFGGNTVYF
TRBV12-3/TRBV12-4	-	-	TRBJ1-5	TGTGCCAGCAGCCCTACTCCAGGCCGCGCGGGCAATCAGCCCCAGCATTTT	CASSPTPGRAGNQPQHF
TRBV29-1	few	TRBD2	TRBJ2-1	TGCAGCGTTGAGTACGGGAGGGAGGCTCTACGTGAGCAGTTCTTC	CSVEYGREALREQFF
TRBV27	-	-	TRBJ1-3	TGTGCCAGCAGTTTATCGAGGCAGGGTACTGGAAACACCATATATTTT	CASSLSRQGTGNTIYF
TRBV2	-	-	TRBJ1-5	TGTGCCAGCAGTCCCTCGGGCAATCAGCCCCAGCATTTT	CASSPSGNQPQHF
TRBV11-2	-	-	TRBJ1-1	TGTGCCAGCAGCCTAATGGCCGGAGACACTGAAGCTTTCTTT	CASSLMAGDTEAFF
TRBV7-2	-	-	TRBJ2-4	TGTGCCAGCAGCTCCGAAACAGGATTCCGGAACATTCAGTACTTC	CASSSETGFRNIQYF
TRBV21-1	-	-	TRBJ2-5	TGTGCGACGGAAACCTGGCGGGGCGAAGAGACCCAGTACTTC	CATETWRGEETQYF
TRBV6-2/TRBV6-3	few	TRBD1	TRBJ1-1	TGTGCCAGCAGTTCCCAGACAGGGGGCCGGGTAGTCACTGAAGCTTTCTTT	CASSSQTGGRVVTEAFF
TRBV28	-	-	TRBJ2-7	TGTGCCAGCAGTCCCCGACTGGGTGCAGGGCCTTACGAGCAGTACTTC	CASSPRLGAGPYEQYF
TRBV7-9	-	-	TRBJ2-3	TGTGCCAGCAGCTTAGGACCGGGGGCTCATACGCAGTATTTT	CASSLGPGAHTQYF
TRBV20-1	-	-	TRBJ2-2	TGCAGTGCTCTAAGGGACGTCTCAACCGGGGAGCTGTTTTTT	CSALRDVSTGELFF
TRBV20-1	few	-	TRBJ1-2	TGCAGTGCTAGACCGGGGCCGGGGGGCTACTATGGCTACACCTTC	CSARPGPGGYYGYTF
TRBV28	-	-	TRBJ2-3	TGTGCCAGCAGTTTATATGCAGATACGCAGTATTTT	CASSLYADTQYF
TRBV28	few	-	TRBJ2-3	TGTGCCAGAGGAGTACAGGGTGGGTCTAGCACAGATACGCAGTATTTT	CARGVQGGSSTDTQYF
TRBV6-2/TRBV6-3	-	TRBD2	TRBJ2-7	TGTGCCAGCAGTTACGGACTAGCGGGGACCTACGAGCAGTACTTC	CASSYGLAGTYEQYF
TRBV5-8	few	-	TRBJ1-1	TGTGCCAGCAGCTTGGGAACTTGGGCCACTGAAGCTTTCTTT	CASSLGTWATEAFF